The TCR beta chain described here comes from a study of blood T cell repertoires in COVID-19. Looking at the study overall: Samples taken during acute and convalescent COVID-19 were collected in the United States, Italy and Spain. PBMCs, B-cell-depleted T cells, or T cells were the source of the cDNA or gDNA that made up the material.

Original analysis: It was from reference gene primer amplification that nucleated cell counts were estimated. Repertoires were generated with immunoSEQ multiplex PCR, while TCRdb's copy carries only in-frame clones and drops some. V, J and clone size derive from that table, while D and trimming were established from the DNA sequence. The sample holds about 120,000 clones, roughly 84% seen once. The table lists this clone with a few counts. CDR3 length: 12 amino acids. Per the germline V gene, CDR1 is ENHRY and CDR2 is SYGVKD. Trimming removed 10 bases from V and 4 bases from J, with 13 bases in between.

This TCR was sampled from a man in his 60s with acute or convalescent COVID-19. The sample was peripheral blood. The rearrangement links TRBV10-3 to TRBJ1-2, with a tentative D call TRBD1 (5 bases). The CDR3 DNA sequence: TGTGCCACCCTCAGGGTTGGCTATGGCTACACCTTC. This translates into CATLRVGYGYTF.